This passage covers 31 T cell receptor beta chains from one sample sequenced in a study of T cells in Graves' hyperthyroidism and ophthalmopathy. The source material, RNA transcripts, was used to amplify TCR beta CDR3 regions. Researchers ran a first-round RT-PCR on the TCR CDR3 using the HTBI primer set. TCRdb recomputed calls from the multiplex PCR reads with MiXCR, one row per CDR3 protein. Among hundreds of thousands of distinct CDR3 sequences, roughly 14% were seen once, and the ten largest hold 5.8%. Sequencing was done on a sample of blood. Receptor source: a young woman with Graves' hyperthyroidism that later progressed to Graves' ophthalmopathy.

This clonotype was observed at least ten times. The V and J genes are TRBV28 and TRBJ1-4; D might be TRBD1 (6 bases). Germline CDR1 is MDHEN and CDR2 is SYDVKM. The CDR3 extends over 15 amino acids. The germline V and J ends were trimmed by 11 bases and 4 bases, with 20 bases remaining between them. CDR3 residues: CASIYSGAFNEKLFF. The CDR3 DNA is TGTGCCTCAATCTACTCGGGGGCCTTTAATGAAAAACTGTTTTTT. Full variable domain (remainder filled in from reference TRBV28 and TRBJ1-4): DVKVTQSSRYLVKRTGEKVFLECVQDMDHENMFWYRQDPGLGLRLIYFSYDVKMKEKGDIPEGYSVSREKKERFSLILESASTNQTSMYLCASIYSGAFNEKLFFGSGTQLSVL.

This clonotype was counted only a few times. The chain couples TRBV4-2 to TRBJ1-4, with no clear D. Germline-derived CDR1 and CDR2 are LGHNA and YNFKEQ. V was cut by 0 bases and J by 5 bases, with 10 bases left in between. There are 15 residues in the CDR3. The CDR3 DNA follows: TGTGCCAGCAGCCAAGAAACAGCTACCAATGAAAAACTGTTTTTT. It yields the protein CASSQETATNEKLFF.

The V gene is TRBV16, the J gene TRBJ2-1, with D possibly being TRBD2 (6 bases). Germline CDR1 is KGHSY and CDR2 is FQNENV. The CDR3 has 15 residues. V gave up 2 bases and J gave up 6 bases, with 14 bases separating them. The CDR3 nucleotides are TGTGCCAGCAGCCAAACGGGAGTAGAAGGCAATGAGCAGTTCTTC. It encodes CASSQTGVEGNEQFF.

In this sample, this clonotype turned up a few times. One end of the junction is discordant with germline, which a read error may explain. The V and J genes are TRBV5-1 and TRBJ2-7; no clear D. Germline V gene data show CDR1 as SGHRS and CDR2 as YFSETQ. This CDR3 is 12 amino acids long. The CDR3 here is CASSLDPREQYF. The CDR3 nucleotides read TGTGCCAGCAGCTTGGACCCCCGCGAGCAGTACTTC.

This clonotype was observed at least ten times. The chain links TRBV29-1 to TRBJ2-1; D perhaps matches TRBD2 (5 bases). V lost 4 bases and J lost 1, with 8 bases in between. The CDR3 is 13 amino acids. From germline, CDR1 is SQVTM and CDR2 ANQGSEA. For the CDR3, the DNA is TGCAGCGTTGTCGGCGGGTCCTACAATGAGCAGTTCTTC. Translation gives CSVVGGSYNEQFF.

The chain uses TRBV6-6 and TRBJ1-1; D is unresolved. CDR3 length: 15 amino acids. CDR1 is MNHNY, CDR2 SVGAGI, per germline (reference sequence). V dropped 0 bases and J dropped 2 bases, with 10 bases sitting between them. CDR3 DNA: TGTGCCAGCAGTTACTCGGTTCAGATAAACACTGAAGCTTTCTTT. Translation: CASSYSVQINTEAFF.

This clonotype appeared many times. The rearrangement links TRBV20-1 to TRBJ1-5, with unresolved D. This CDR3 has 12 amino acids. Germline CDR1 reads DFQATT; CDR2 reads SNEGSKA (reference sequence). V dropped 3 bases and J dropped 5 bases, with 8 bases sitting between them. The CDR3 DNA reads TGCAGTGCTAGTCCTCAATATCAGCCCCAGCATTTT. The encoded protein is CSASPQYQPQHF.

The V gene is TRBV12-3 or TRBV12-4, the J gene TRBJ1-5, with a tentative D call TRBD1 (5 bases). The CDR3 runs 16 residues. Trimming pared 2 bases from V and 5 bases from J, leaving 16 bases between. The chain's CDR3 is CASSLSYGGGDQPQHF. The CDR3 DNA is TGTGCCAGCAGTTTATCATACGGGGGTGGAGATCAGCCCCAGCATTTT.

The chain joins TRBV28 to TRBJ2-7; D is possibly TRBD1 (5 bases). The CDR3 totals 17 residues. Germline V gene lookup returns CDR1 MDHEN and CDR2 SYDVKM. V was clipped by 5 bases and J by 0 bases, with 20 bases between them. The CDR3 region is CASSPFAPGRSSYEQYF. As DNA, the CDR3 is TGTGCCAGCAGTCCCTTTGCCCCAGGGCGGAGCTCCTACGAGCAGTACTTC.

This clonotype was detected only a few times. This rearrangement joins TRBV6-2 or TRBV6-3 to TRBJ1-2, with D maybe TRBD1 (5 bases). The CDR3 totals 14 residues. The germline V gene encodes CDR1 MNHEY and CDR2 SVGEGT. The V gene lost 0 bases and the J gene lost 5 bases, with 10 bases spanning the gap. Here the CDR3 DNA reads TGTGCCAGCAGTTACTCGGGGCTACCTTATGGCTACACCTTC. Its translation: CASSYSGLPYGYTF.

This clonotype was found many times. The genes are TRBV7-9 and TRBJ2-1; D perhaps matches TRBD1 (6 bases). Germline CDR1 SEHNR, CDR2 FQNEAQ (reference sequence). The germline V and J ends were trimmed by 5 bases and 0 bases, with 14 bases remaining between them. This CDR3 has 16 residues. DNA of the CDR3: TGTGCCAGCAGCGGCCCGACAGGACGCTCCTACAATGAGCAGTTCTTC. Translation: CASSGPTGRSYNEQFF.

This clonotype was detected ten times or more. The J gene is TRBJ2-7, the V gene TRBV13; D tentatively fits TRBD1 or TRBD2 (5 bases each). The germline V gene has CDR1 PRHDT and CDR2 FYEKMQ (reference sequence). The CDR3 spans 14 residues. Trimming removed 7 bases from V and 3 bases from J, with 16 bases in between. CDR3 in amino acids: CASTEFGTVYEQYF. Written as DNA, the CDR3 is TGTGCCAGCACCGAATTCGGGACGGTCTACGAGCAGTACTTC.

J is TRBJ2-5 and V is TRBV18, with no clear D. The CDR3 totals 14 residues. Germline-derived CDR1 and CDR2 are KGHSH and LQKENI. The germline V and J ends were trimmed by 2 bases and 2 bases, with 9 bases remaining between them. The CDR3 DNA follows: TGTGCCAGCTCACCAGGTACACGGCAAGAGACCCAGTACTTC. This codes for CASSPGTRQETQYF.

Only a few counts were recorded for this clonotype. The chain carries TRBV7-3 and TRBJ2-7; D remains unclear. V was shortened by 1 base and J by 0 bases, with 10 bases between the two germline ends. CDR1 and CDR2 from the germline V gene are SGHTA and FQGTGA. CDR3 length: 15 residues. The CDR3 region has the DNA TGTGCCAGCAGCTTAAATGGCGGCAGCTCCTACGAGCAGTACTTC. This sequence encodes CASSLNGGSSYEQYF.

This clonotype has at least ten counts. The chain couples TRBV27 to TRBJ2-7, with a weak D call TRBD1 (6 bases). CDR3 length equals 15 residues. With 2 bases removed from V and 2 bases from J, the gap between germline ends came to 13 bases. Germline V gene sequence: CDR1 MNHEY, CDR2 SMNVEV (reference sequence). CDR3: CASSLGTGSAYEQYF. The DNA of the CDR3 is TGTGCCAGCAGTTTAGGAACAGGGTCGGCCTACGAGCAGTACTTC.

This clonotype was seen a handful of times. The chain employs TRBV10-2 and TRBJ2-2; D might be TRBD2 (5 bases). V shed 10 bases and J shed 2 bases, with 8 bases lying between them. The CDR3 has 12 amino acids. Germline V gives CDR1 WSHSY, CDR2 SAAADI. The CDR3 bases are TGCGCCATTAGCGACAACACCGGGGAGCTGTTTTTT. It is translated as CAISDNTGELFF.

This clonotype has more than one count but fewer than ten. This chain connects TRBV28 to TRBJ2-1, with 7 positions matching TRBD2. The CDR3 runs 15 residues. V lost 8 bases, J lost 2 bases, and 9 bases stayed unmatched. Per germline, CDR1 MDHEN and CDR2 SYDVKM. The CDR3 coding sequence is TGTGCCAGCTTCTCGGGGGGAGTAGCCTACAATGAGCAGTTCTTC. Amino acids: CASFSGGVAYNEQFF. The whole variable domain, filled in from reference TRBV28 and TRBJ2-1, reads DVKVTQSSRYLVKRTGEKVFLECVQDMDHENMFWYRQDPGLGLRLIYFSYDVKMKEKGDIPEGYSVSREKKERFSLILESASTNQTSMYLCASFSGGVAYNEQFFGPGTRLTVL.

About this clonotype: Possible read error: a much larger clone is one base away. The gene calls are TRBV29-1 and TRBJ2-1, with TRBD1 as a possible D gene (6 bases). The germline V and J ends were trimmed by 3 bases and 12 bases, with 15 bases remaining between them. CDR1 SQVTM and CDR2 ANQGSEA come from the germline V gene. The CDR3 covers 12 residues. The CDR3 is CSVETPKGVQFF. In DNA form, the CDR3 reads TGCAGCGTTGAGACCCCGAAGGGGGTGCAGTTCTTC.

This sequence joins TRBV5-1 and TRBJ2-7; D gene unclear. From germline, CDR1 is SGHRS and CDR2 YFSETQ. The CDR3 extends over 14 amino acids. V shed 0 bases and J shed 5 bases, with 12 bases lying between them. CDR3 protein: CASSLDLGIDEQYF. The DNA of the CDR3 is TGCGCCAGCAGCTTGGATTTAGGGATCGACGAGCAGTACTTC.

This clonotype came up a few times. The chain uses TRBV19 and TRBJ2-3; 8 nucleotides line up with TRBD2. From germline, CDR1 is LNHDA and CDR2 SQIVND (reference sequence). Germline trimming cut 10 bases from V and 1 base from J; bases unmatched to any gene: 7. CDR3 length: 14 residues. Written as DNA, the CDR3 is TGTGCCACGACCCTGACTAGCGGCACAGATACGCAGTATTTT. Its protein product is CATTLTSGTDTQYF.

This clonotype was seen repeatedly, ten times or more. J is TRBJ2-3 and V is TRBV11-3; D gene unclear. The V end lost 5 bases, the J end lost 4 bases, and 13 bases lay between the germline ends. Per germline, CDR1 SGHNT and CDR2 YENEEA. The CDR3 contains 14 residues. Written as DNA, the CDR3 is TGTGCCAGCAGCATAACTTCACCGCCAGATACGCAGTATTTT. It translates to CASSITSPPDTQYF. The entire variable domain, with the rest obtained from reference TRBV11-3 and TRBJ2-3, is as follows: EAGVVQSPRYKIIEKKQPVAFWCNPISGHNTLYWYLQNLGQGPELLIRYENEEAVDDSQLPKDRFSAERLKGVDSTLKIQPAELGDSAVYLCASSITSPPDTQYFGPGTRLTVL.

There are many counts of this clonotype. The chain carries TRBV7-9 and TRBJ1-1; 8 bases fit TRBD1. V gave up 1 base and J gave up 4 bases; unmatched junction bases: 8. The CDR3 has 16 amino acids. The germline V gene encodes CDR1 SEHNR and CDR2 FQNEAQ (reference sequence). CDR3 amino acids: CASSLVPQGAATEAFF. Written as DNA, the CDR3 is TGTGCCAGCAGCTTAGTTCCCCAGGGGGCAGCCACTGAAGCTTTCTTT.

This clonotype was seen a few times. The gene calls are TRBV4-1 and TRBJ2-5, with 9 bases lining up with TRBD1. The CDR3 sequence is 14 residues long. V lost 0 bases and J lost 8; bases outside the gene matches: 4. The V gene's germline CDR1 is MGHRA and CDR2 YSYEKL. The CDR3 loop is CASSQDVTGGTQYF. The CDR3 nucleotides read TGCGCCAGCAGCCAAGATGTGACAGGGGGAACCCAGTACTTC.

The chain uses TRBV28 and TRBJ2-7; unclear D gene. Trimming stripped 4 bases from V and 2 bases from J, with 18 bases between. Germline values: CDR1 MDHEN, CDR2 SYDVKM. CDR3 size: 16 residues. For the CDR3, the DNA is TGTGCCAGCAGTTCACCTTCTCTACACGGAGCCTACGAGCAGTACTTC. Amino acid sequence: CASSSPSLHGAYEQYF.

The table lists this clonotype with a few counts. A much larger clone differs from this one at a single base, so this may be a read error. The rearrangement links TRBV11-2 to TRBJ2-1, with 8 bases fitting TRBD2. Germline assignment: CDR1 SGHAT and CDR2 FQNNGV. The CDR3 sequence is 20 residues long. The CDR3 reads CASSLVLRGAGGRVFNGQFF. The CDR3 region has the DNA TGTGCCAGCAGCTTAGTCCTTCGGGGGGCGGGGGGACGAGTATTCAATGGGCAGTTCTTC. The variable domain in full, completed from reference TRBV11-2 and TRBJ2-1, reads EAGVAQSPRYKIIEKRQSVAFWCNPISGHATLYWYQQILGQGPKLLIQFQNNGVVDDSQLPKDRFSAERLKGVDSTLKIQPAKLEDSAVYLCASSLVLRGAGGRVFNGQFFGPGTRLTVL.

This clonotype was recorded at least ten times. This rearrangement joins TRBV28 to TRBJ2-3; D is perhaps TRBD2 (5 bases). CDR3 size: 16 residues. Trimming shortened V by 3 bases and J by 3 bases, and 16 bases separated the two germline ends. The germline CDR1 and CDR2 sequences are MDHEN and SYDVKM. CDR3 sequence (DNA): TGTGCCAGCAGTTTGCCCTCGGAGGTGGGTACAGATACGCAGTATTTT. The encoded protein is CASSLPSEVGTDTQYF.

This clonotype occurred a few times. The CDR3 is CSARGWDMNTEAFF. In nucleotides, the CDR3 is TGCAGTGCTAGGGGATGGGATATGAACACTGAAGCTTTCTTT. The chain uses TRBV20-1 and TRBJ1-1, with D unclear. This CDR3 contains 14 residues. Germline V gene sequence: CDR1 DFQATT, CDR2 SNEGSKA (reference sequence). V was trimmed by 3 bases and J by 0 bases, leaving 11 bases between them.

This clonotype was picked up many times. V and J are TRBV11-3 and TRBJ1-1; D remains ambiguous. V was shortened by 6 bases and J by 0 bases, with 8 bases between the two germline ends. This CDR3 comprises 13 residues. CDR1 is SGHNT, CDR2 YENEEA, per germline. The CDR3 DNA is TGTGCCAGCAGGTCAGGTCTGAACACTGAAGCTTTCTTT. As protein: CASRSGLNTEAFF. The full variable domain, in which reference TRBV11-3 and TRBJ1-1 provide the parts outside the CDR3, is EAGVVQSPRYKIIEKKQPVAFWCNPISGHNTLYWYLQNLGQGPELLIRYENEEAVDDSQLPKDRFSAERLKGVDSTLKIQPAELGDSAVYLCASRSGLNTEAFFGQGTRLTVV.

This clonotype was seen at least ten times. The chain employs TRBV11-2 and TRBJ2-5, with TRBD2 matching 11 bases. J gave up 5 bases and V 3 bases, and 11 bases lay outside the gene matches. There are 17 residues in the CDR3. Germline lookup yields CDR1 SGHAT and CDR2 FQNNGV. The CDR3 sequence is CASSFLAGGVPPETQYF. CDR3 sequence (DNA): TGTGCCAGCAGCTTTCTAGCGGGAGGTGTTCCCCCGGAGACCCAGTACTTC. Full variable domain (remainder filled in from reference TRBV11-2 and TRBJ2-5): EAGVAQSPRYKIIEKRQSVAFWCNPISGHATLYWYQQILGQGPKLLIQFQNNGVVDDSQLPKDRFSAERLKGVDSTLKIQPAKLEDSAVYLCASSFLAGGVPPETQYFGPGTRLLVL.

This rearrangement joins TRBV4-3 to TRBJ2-3; D is unresolved. The CDR3 is made up of 13 amino acids. CDR1 and CDR2 (germline): LGHNA, YSLEER. Trimming removed 1 base at V and 5 bases at J, with 7 bases between. The DNA of the CDR3 is TGCGCCAGCAGCCAAGCCGTGGGAGATACGCAGTATTTT. It translates to CASSQAVGDTQYF.

This chain joins TRBV18 and TRBJ2-5; D possibly uses TRBD1 or TRBD2 (5 bases each). Germline CDR1 KGHSH, CDR2 LQKENI. The CDR3 covers 16 residues. The germline V and J ends were trimmed by 5 bases and 2 bases, with 18 bases remaining between them. The CDR3 spells CASSGRDLSTQETQYF. CDR3 coding DNA: TGTGCCAGCTCAGGACGGGACCTCTCCACTCAAGAGACCCAGTACTTC.